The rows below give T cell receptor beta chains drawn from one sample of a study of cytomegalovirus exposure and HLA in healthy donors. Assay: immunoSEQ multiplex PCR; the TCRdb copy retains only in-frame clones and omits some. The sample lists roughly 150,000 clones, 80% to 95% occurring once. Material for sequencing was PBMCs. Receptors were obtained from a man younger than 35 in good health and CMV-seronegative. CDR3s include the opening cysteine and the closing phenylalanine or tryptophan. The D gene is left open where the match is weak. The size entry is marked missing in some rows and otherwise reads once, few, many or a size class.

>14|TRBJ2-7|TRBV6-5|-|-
TGTGCCAGCAGACCTACTGAGGGCCGCTACGAGCAGTACTTC
CASRPTEGRYEQYF
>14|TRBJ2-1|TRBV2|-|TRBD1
TGTGCCAGCAGGGAGGACAGGGCTTACAATGAGCAGTTCTTC
CASREDRAYNEQFF
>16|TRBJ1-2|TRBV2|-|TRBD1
TGTGCCAGCAGAGGGACAGGGGTTTGGGTTAACTATGGCTACACCTTC
CASRGTGVWVNYGYTF
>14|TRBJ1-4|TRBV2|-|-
TGTGCCAGCAACCTCGACGGGACTAATGAAAAACTGTTTTTT
CASNLDGTNEKLFF
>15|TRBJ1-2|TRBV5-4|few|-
TGTGCCAGCAGCTTGGGGGGCAGGGCTAACTATGGCTACACCTTC
CASSLGGRANYGYTF
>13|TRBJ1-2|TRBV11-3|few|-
TGTGCCAGCAGCTTAGTGGAGGGTAGTGGCTACACCTTC
CASSLVEGSGYTF
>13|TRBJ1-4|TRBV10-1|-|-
TGCGCCAGCAGCGCGATGGTTAATGAAAAACTGTTTTTT
CASSAMVNEKLFF
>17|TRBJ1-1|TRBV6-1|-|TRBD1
TGTGCCAGCAGTGAAGCGCGGACAGGGGGCTTGAACACTGAAGCTTTCTTT
CASSEARTGGLNTEAFF
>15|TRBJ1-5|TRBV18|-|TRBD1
TGTGCCAGCTCAAACACTGGACAGGGTGGGCAGCCCCAGCATTTT
CASSNTGQGGQPQHF
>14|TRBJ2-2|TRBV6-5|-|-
TGTGCCAGCAGTTACGGGGAGTGGAGCGGGGAGCTGTTTTTT
CASSYGEWSGELFF
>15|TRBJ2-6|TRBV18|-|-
TGTGCCAGCTCACCTACAGGGACTGGGGCCAACGTCCTGACTTTC
CASSPTGTGANVLTF
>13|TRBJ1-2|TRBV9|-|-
TGTGCCAGCAGCGTAGGGGGGCCAGTTGGCTACACCTTC
CASSVGGPVGYTF
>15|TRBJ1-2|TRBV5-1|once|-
TGCGCCAGCAGCGTACAGGGTTGGCTCTTTGAGGGCTACACCTTC
CASSVQGWLFEGYTF
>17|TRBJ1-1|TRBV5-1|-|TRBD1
TGCGCCAGCAGCCCAGGACAGGGGGGGTCCATGAACACTGAAGCTTTCTTT
CASSPGQGGSMNTEAFF
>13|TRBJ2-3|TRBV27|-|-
TGTGCCAGCTCTACGGAGCCCACAGATACGCAGTATTTT
CASSTEPTDTQYF
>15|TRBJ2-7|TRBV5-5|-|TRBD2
TGTGCCAGCACCCCCGACTGGGGGGGAGACTACGAGCAGTACTTC
CASTPDWGGDYEQYF